Only a few counts were recorded for the clone carrying this T cell receptor (beta chain). Its specificity is not known. The germline V gene has CDR1 SGDLS and CDR2 YYNGEE. The V end was cut by 3 bases, the J end by 1 base, with 16 bases between. This CDR3 has 16 residues. Libraries were prepared by immunoSEQ multiplex PCR; TCRdb keeps only in-frame clonotypes and omits some of them. The sample holds more than 120,000 clones, roughly 90% seen once. These data belong to a study of Ad26.COV2.S vaccination and SARS-CoV-2 variants. Study-wide findings and caveats: Total T cell responses were possibly underestimated by TCR breadth and depth analyses.

This sample comprised peripheral blood, obtained after recovery from COVID-19. The TCR originated in a human donor who had recovered from COVID-19. This chain joins TRBV9 and TRBJ1-1; D is ambiguous. The chain's CDR3 is CASSGPPGKANTEAFF. The CDR3 nucleotides read TGTGCCAGCAGCGGACCCCCTGGGAAAGCGAACACTGAAGCTTTCTTT.